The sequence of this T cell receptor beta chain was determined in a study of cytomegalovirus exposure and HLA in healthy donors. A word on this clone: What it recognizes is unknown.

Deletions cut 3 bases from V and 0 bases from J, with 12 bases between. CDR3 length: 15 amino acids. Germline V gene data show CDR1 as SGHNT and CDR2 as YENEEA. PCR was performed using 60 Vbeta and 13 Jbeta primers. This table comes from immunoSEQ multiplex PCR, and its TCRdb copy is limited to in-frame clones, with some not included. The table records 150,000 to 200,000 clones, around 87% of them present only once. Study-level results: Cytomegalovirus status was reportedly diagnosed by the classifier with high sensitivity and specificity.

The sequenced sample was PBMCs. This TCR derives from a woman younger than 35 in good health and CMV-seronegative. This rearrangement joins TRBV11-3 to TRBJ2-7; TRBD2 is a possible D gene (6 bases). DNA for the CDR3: TGTGCCAGCAGCTTTTTAGCGGCGAGCTCCTACGAGCAGTACTTC. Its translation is CASSFLAASSYEQYF.